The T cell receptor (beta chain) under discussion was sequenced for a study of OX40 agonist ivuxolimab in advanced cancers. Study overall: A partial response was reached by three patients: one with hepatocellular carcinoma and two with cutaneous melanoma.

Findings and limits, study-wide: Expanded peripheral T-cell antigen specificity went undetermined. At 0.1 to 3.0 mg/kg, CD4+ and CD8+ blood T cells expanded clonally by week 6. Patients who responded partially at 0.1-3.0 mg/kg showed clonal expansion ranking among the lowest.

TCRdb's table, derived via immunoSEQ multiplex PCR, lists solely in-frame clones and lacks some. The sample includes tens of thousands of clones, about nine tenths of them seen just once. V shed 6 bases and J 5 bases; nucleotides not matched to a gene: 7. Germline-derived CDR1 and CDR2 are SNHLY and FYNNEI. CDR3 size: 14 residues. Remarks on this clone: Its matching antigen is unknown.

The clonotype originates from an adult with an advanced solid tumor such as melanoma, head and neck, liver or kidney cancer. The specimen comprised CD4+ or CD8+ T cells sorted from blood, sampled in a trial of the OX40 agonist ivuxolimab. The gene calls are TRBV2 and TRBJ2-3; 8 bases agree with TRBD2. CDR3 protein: CASRGTSRVDTQYF. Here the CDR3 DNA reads TGTGCCAGCAGGGGGACTAGTAGGGTAGATACGCAGTATTTT.